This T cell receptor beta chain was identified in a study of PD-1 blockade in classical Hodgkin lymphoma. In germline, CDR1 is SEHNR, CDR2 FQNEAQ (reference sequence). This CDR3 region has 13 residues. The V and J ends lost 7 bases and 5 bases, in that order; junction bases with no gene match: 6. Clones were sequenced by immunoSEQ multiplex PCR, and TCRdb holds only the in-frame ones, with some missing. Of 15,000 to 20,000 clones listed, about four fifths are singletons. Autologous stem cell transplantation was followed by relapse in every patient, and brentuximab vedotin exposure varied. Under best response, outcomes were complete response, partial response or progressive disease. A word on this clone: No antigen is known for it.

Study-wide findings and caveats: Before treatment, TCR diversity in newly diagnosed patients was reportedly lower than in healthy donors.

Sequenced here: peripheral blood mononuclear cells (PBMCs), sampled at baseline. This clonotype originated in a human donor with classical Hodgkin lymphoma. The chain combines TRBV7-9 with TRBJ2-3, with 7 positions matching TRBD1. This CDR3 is CASMTGYGDTQYF. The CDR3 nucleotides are TGTGCCAGCATGACAGGGTATGGAGATACGCAGTATTTT.